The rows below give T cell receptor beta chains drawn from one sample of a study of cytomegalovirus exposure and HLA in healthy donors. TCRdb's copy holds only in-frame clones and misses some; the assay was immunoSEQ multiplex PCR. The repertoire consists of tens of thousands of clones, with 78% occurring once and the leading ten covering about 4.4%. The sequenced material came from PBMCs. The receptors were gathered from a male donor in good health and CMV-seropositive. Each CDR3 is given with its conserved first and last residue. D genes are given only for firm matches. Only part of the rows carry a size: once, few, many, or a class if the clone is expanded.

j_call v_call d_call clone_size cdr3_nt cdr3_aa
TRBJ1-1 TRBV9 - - TGTGCCAGCAGCGTAGCAGGGGCGTGGAACACTGAAGCTTTCTTT CASSVAGAWNTEAFF
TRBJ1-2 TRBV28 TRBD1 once TGTGCCAGCAAGTTGAGGGGGCTAGGGTATGGCTACACCTTC CASKLRGLGYGYTF
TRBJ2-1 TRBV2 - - TGTGCCAGCATGGGCACCCTACTGGATGAGCAGTTCTTC CASMGTLLDEQFF
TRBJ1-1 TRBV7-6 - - TGTGCCAGCAGCTTAGATGAGGGCATGAACACTGAAGCTTTCTTT CASSLDEGMNTEAFF
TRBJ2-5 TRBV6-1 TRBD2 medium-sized TGTGCCAGCAGTGAAGACGGCGGGGGGACGGGGACCCAGTACTTC CASSEDGGGTGTQYF
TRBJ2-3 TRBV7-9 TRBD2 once TGTGCCAGCATGGTACTAGCGGCAATCACAGATACGCAGTATTTT CASMVLAAITDTQYF
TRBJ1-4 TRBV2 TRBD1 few TGTGCCAGCATCAACACCGGGACAGTTGCAACTAATGAAAAACTGTTTTTT CASINTGTVATNEKLFF
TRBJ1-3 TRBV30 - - TGTGCCTGGATGACACCAGGAAACACCATATATTTT CAWMTPGNTIYF
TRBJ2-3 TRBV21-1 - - TGTGCCAGCTTCCTGAGGCGGGCTAAGCCCCTCACAGATACGCAGTATTTT CASFLRRAKPLTDTQYF
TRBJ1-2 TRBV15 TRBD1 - TGTGCCACCAGCAGCAGGGACAGGGCGACCTATGGCTACACCTTC CATSSRDRATYGYTF
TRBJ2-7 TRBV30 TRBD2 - TGTGCCTGGAGTGTACTAGCGGGAGGGGTCTACGAGCAGTACTTC CAWSVLAGGVYEQYF
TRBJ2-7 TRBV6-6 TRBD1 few TGTGCCAGCAAGGGACAGCCCTACGAGCAGTACTTC CASKGQPYEQYF
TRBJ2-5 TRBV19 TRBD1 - TGTGCCAGTATCGGGGCCCAGGGGGCCCAGTACTTC CASIGAQGAQYF
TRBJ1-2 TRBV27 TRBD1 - TGTGCCAGCAGTGCCACACTCTGGGACAGATCTTATGGCTACACCTTC CASSATLWDRSYGYTF
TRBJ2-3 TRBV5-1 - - TGCGCCAGCAGCTTGGGTTCTGATACGCAGTATTTT CASSLGSDTQYF
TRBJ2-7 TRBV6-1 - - TGTGCCAGCAGTGTAGGACTTGGCTACGAGCAGTACTTC CASSVGLGYEQYF
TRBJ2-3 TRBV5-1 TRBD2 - TGCGCCAGCAGCGGGGGACTAGCTTGGGATACGCAGTATTTT CASSGGLAWDTQYF
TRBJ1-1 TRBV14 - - TGTGCCAGCAGCCAAGCCGGCAGCGGTGAAGCTTTCTTT CASSQAGSGEAFF
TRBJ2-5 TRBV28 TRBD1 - TGTGCCAGCAGGCGAAGCGGGACAGGGCAAGAGACCCAGTACTTC CASRRSGTGQETQYF
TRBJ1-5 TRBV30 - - TGTGCCTGGAGTGTAGCGGGGCCCCAGCATTTT CAWSVAGPQHF
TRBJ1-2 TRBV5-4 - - TGTGCCAGCAGCCCGGACAGACTTAACTATGGCTACACCTTC CASSPDRLNYGYTF
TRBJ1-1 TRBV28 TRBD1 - TGTGCCAGCAGGCTAAGGACAGGGTACACTGAAGCTTTCTTT CASRLRTGYTEAFF
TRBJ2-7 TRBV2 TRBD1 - TGTGCCAGCAGAGGACAGGTCCCCTACGAGCAGTACTTC CASRGQVPYEQYF
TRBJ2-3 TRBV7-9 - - TGTTCCAGCAGCTTGTCGACAGATACGCAGTATTTT CSSSLSTDTQYF
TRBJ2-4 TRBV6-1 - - TGTGCCAGCAGTGAAGTGGCCCTAGTGGGCATTCAGTACTTC CASSEVALVGIQYF
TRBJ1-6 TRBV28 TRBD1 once TGTGCCAGCAGTCCTTGGACAGGGTCGAGTAATTCACCCCTCCACTTT CASSPWTGSSNSPLHF
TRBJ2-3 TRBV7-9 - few TGTGCCAGCAGCTCAGGGACACAAGGGCAGTATTTT CASSSGTQGQYF
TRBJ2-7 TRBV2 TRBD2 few TGTGCCAGCAGTGAAGCTTTACTAGCGCTAACCTACGAGCAGTACTTC CASSEALLALTYEQYF
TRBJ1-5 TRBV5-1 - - TGCGCCAGCAGCTTGGGGGGGGGATCCGTGGAGCCCCAGCATTTT CASSLGGGSVEPQHF
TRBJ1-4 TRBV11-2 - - TGTGCCAGCAGCTTAGTACGGGGGGAAAAACTGTTTTTT CASSLVRGEKLFF
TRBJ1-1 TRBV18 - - TGTGCCAGCTCCCAGCTGGGGGGGGAGACTGAAGCTTTCTTT CASSQLGGETEAFF
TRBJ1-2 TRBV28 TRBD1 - TGTGCCAGCAGTTTCTCGGCTCAGGGGGTTAATTCTAACTATGGCTACACCTTC CASSFSAQGVNSNYGYTF
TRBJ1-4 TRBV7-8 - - TGTGCCAGCAGCTTACAAAGCGCCCGAGAAAAACTGTTTTTT CASSLQSAREKLFF
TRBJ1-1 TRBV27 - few TGTGCCAGCGGACCGGGACAATCTAGTAGTGAAGCTTTCTTT CASGPGQSSSEAFF
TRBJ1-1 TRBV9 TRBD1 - TGTGCCAGCAGCCCGCGACAGGGGGCCGAAGCTTTCTTT CASSPRQGAEAFF